Following are 32 T cell receptor beta chains from one sample sequenced in a study of T cells in tuberculosis. Repertoires were generated with immunoSEQ multiplex PCR, while TCRdb's copy carries only in-frame clones and drops some. The sample lists about 40,000 clones, 90% to 95% seen once, with about 12% in the top ten. The specimen sequenced was PBMCs. These receptors were collected from a donor between 10 and 35 years old with latent tuberculosis or without tuberculosis infection. Some clones in this sample may be carry-over from other donors' samples.

This clone has only one observation. The V and J genes are TRBV20-1 and TRBJ2-7; D possibly corresponds to TRBD1 (6 bases). The germline V and J ends were trimmed by 6 bases and 3 bases, with 9 bases remaining between them. CDR1 and CDR2 (germline): DFQATT, SNEGSKA (reference sequence). The CDR3 has 11 amino acids. The CDR3 DNA reads TGCAGTGCGGGGACACACTACGAGCAGTACGTC. Its protein product is CSAGTHYEQYV.

The V and J genes are TRBV19 and TRBJ2-1; TRBD2 matches at 11 bases. The CDR3 totals 15 residues. CDR1 and CDR2 (germline): LNHDA, SQIVND (reference sequence). The ends lost 1 base at V and 6 bases at J; junction bases unmatched: 2. The CDR3 loop is CASSIASGGFNEQFF. The CDR3, as DNA: TGTGCCAGTAGTATAGCTAGCGGGGGGTTCAATGAGCAGTTCTTC.

V is TRBV2 and J is TRBJ2-1, with D tentatively TRBD1 (6 bases). CDR1 SNHLY and CDR2 FYNNEI come from the germline V gene. V shed 7 bases and J shed 7 bases, with 11 bases lying between them. CDR3 size: 12 residues. The CDR3 reads CASNTGWNEQFF. Here the CDR3 DNA reads TGTGCCAGCAACACAGGGTGGAATGAGCAGTTCTTC.

The rearrangement uses TRBV18 and TRBJ1-1; 7 nucleotides line up with TRBD1. The germline CDR1 and CDR2 sequences are KGHSH and LQKENI. This CDR3 region has 15 residues. V was clipped by 4 bases and J by 2 bases; unmatched bases: 7. In nucleotides, the CDR3 is TGTGCCAGCTCACTTGGACAGGTCATTAACACTGAAGCTTTCTTT. Amino acids: CASSLGQVINTEAFF.

This clone was seen a handful of times. The chain joins TRBV9 to TRBJ2-3; 13 bases map to TRBD2. CDR1 is SGDLS, CDR2 YYNGEE, per germline. Germline trimming cut 4 bases from V and 2 bases from J; bases unmatched to any gene: 10. This CDR3 has 18 residues. CDR3 nucleotide sequence: TGTGCCAGCAGCCCTCGACTAGCGGGGGGCGAAATCACAGATACGCAGTATTTT. It yields the protein CASSPRLAGGEITDTQYF.

CDR3 loop: CAWSRATNQPQHF. CDR3 coding DNA: TGTGCCTGGAGCAGGGCCACCAATCAGCCCCAGCATTTT. The rearrangement joins TRBV30 to TRBJ1-5; a possible D gene is TRBD1 (5 bases). This CDR3 is 13 amino acids long. The germline gives CDR1 GTSNPN, CDR2 SVGIG (reference sequence). The V end was cut by 3 bases, the J end by 3 bases, with 9 bases between.

CDR3 in amino acids: CASSIGPVRRTQYF. Here the CDR3 DNA reads TGTGCCAGTAGTATAGGACCAGTGCGCAGGACGCAGTATTTT. The V and J genes are TRBV19 and TRBJ2-3; no clear D gene. Trimming cost V 1 base and J 9 bases, with 14 bases left between them. The CDR3 runs to 14 residues. Germline loops: CDR1 LNHDA, CDR2 SQIVND (reference sequence).

CDR3 amino acids: CASSNTLGNTIYF. CDR3 DNA sequence: TGTGCCAGCAGCAATACCCTAGGAAACACCATATATTTT. The V call is TRBV5-6, the J call TRBJ1-3; D gene ambiguous. The CDR3 has 13 residues. V was shortened by 4 bases and J by 4 bases, with 9 bases between the two germline ends. Germline CDR1 SGHDT, CDR2 YYEEEE. The full variable domain, rest sourced from reference TRBV5-6 and TRBJ1-3, is DAGVTQSPTHLIKTRGQQVTLRCSPKSGHDTVSWYQQALGQGPQFIFQYYEEEERQRGNFPDRFSGHQFPNYSSELNVNALLLGDSALYLCASSNTLGNTIYFGEGSWLTVV.

The chain is built from TRBV18 and TRBJ2-1, with TRBD2 identical over 16 bases. The CDR3 consists of 19 residues. Germline assignment: CDR1 KGHSH and CDR2 LQKENI. The V segment lost 0 bases and the J segment 9 bases; nucleotides outside the gene matches: 11. CDR3 loop: CASSPPGLAGGRGKSEQFF. CDR3 nucleotides: TGTGCCAGCTCACCACCGGGACTAGCGGGGGGGCGAGGGAAGAGTGAGCAGTTCTTC.

V is TRBV5-1 and J is TRBJ2-1; the match to TRBD2 covers 13 bases. Per germline, CDR1 SGHRS and CDR2 YFSETQ. This CDR3 is built from 15 residues. Trimming removed 4 bases from V and 5 bases from J; junction bases left unmatched: 3. Here the CDR3 reads CASSTTSGGDNEQFF. Here the CDR3 DNA reads TGCGCCAGCAGCACCACTAGCGGGGGGGACAATGAGCAGTTCTTC.

Regarding this clone: An end of the junction does not agree with germline; a read error may underlie this. This rearrangement joins TRBV11-2 to TRBJ2-1, with D tentatively TRBD2 (7 bases). The CDR3 has 16 amino acids. Germline assignment: CDR1 SGHAT and CDR2 FQNNGV. CDR3: CASSLGWTGGSDEQFF. CDR3 sequence (DNA): TGTGCCAGCAGTTTAGGGTGGACGGGGGGCTCGGATGAGCAGTTCTTC.

This chain links TRBV7-2 with TRBJ1-1; no definite D call. Germline CDR1 reads SGHTA; CDR2 reads FQGNSA. This CDR3 has 13 residues. Trimming stripped 7 bases from V and 1 base from J, with 10 bases between. CDR3 sequence: CASTFGENTEAFF. The CDR3 DNA sequence: TGTGCCAGCACCTTTGGAGAGAACACTGAAGCTTTCTTT. Full variable domain (missing parts from reference TRBV7-2 and TRBJ1-1): GAGVSQSPSNKVTEKGKDVELRCDPISGHTALYWYRQSLGQGLEFLIYFQGNSAPDKSGLPSDRFSAERTGGSVSTLTIQRTQQEDSAVYLCASTFGENTEAFFGQGTRLTVV.

The chain recombines TRBV2 with TRBJ1-1; no clear D gene. Trimming removed 6 bases from V and 0 bases from J, with 11 bases in between. The CDR3 is made up of 14 amino acids. Germline V gene lookup returns CDR1 SNHLY and CDR2 FYNNEI. The CDR3, as DNA: TGTGCCAGCAGAGTAGAGATGATGAACACTGAAGCTTTCTTT. This gives the protein CASRVEMMNTEAFF.

J is TRBJ2-5 and V is TRBV11-2; tentatively, D is TRBD1 (6 bases). The CDR3 covers 15 residues. V gave up 0 bases and J gave up 4 bases, with 12 bases separating them. CDR1 SGHAT and CDR2 FQNNGV come from the germline V gene. The CDR3 coding sequence is TGTGCCAGCAGCTTAGATCGGCTCAGGGGAGAGACCCAGTACTTC. Translating it yields CASSLDRLRGETQYF.

V gene TRBV11-2 combines with J gene TRBJ2-5; the match to TRBD2 covers 7 bases. CDR3 length equals 19 residues. Losses at the gene ends were 5 bases for V and 1 base for J; bases not matched to a gene: 19. The germline gives CDR1 SGHAT, CDR2 FQNNGV. The DNA for the CDR3 is TGTGCCAGCAGCGAAAGGGACTACCCGCTCAAACTTACCCAAGAGACCCAGTACTTC. It specifies CASSERDYPLKLTQETQYF.

For the CDR3, the DNA is TGCGCCAGCAGCCAAGAAGTCGGGGTTTCCACCGGGGAGCTGTTTTTT. As protein: CASSQEVGVSTGELFF. V and J are TRBV4-3 and TRBJ2-2; D might be TRBD2 (5 bases). Germline values: CDR1 LGHNA, CDR2 YSLEER. V was pared by 0 bases and J by 4 bases, with 12 bases between. The length of the CDR3 is 16 residues.

This sequence joins TRBV4-3 and TRBJ1-2; 11 bases line up with TRBD1. The V segment lost 4 bases and the J segment 7 bases; nucleotides outside the gene matches: 5. Germline CDR1 reads LGHNA; CDR2 reads YSLEER. The CDR3 is 14 amino acids. As DNA, the CDR3 is TGCGCCAGCAGCCGGGACAGGGGGATTTTTGGCTACACCTTC. Amino acids: CASSRDRGIFGYTF.

The rearrangement links TRBV5-1 to TRBJ2-2; 8 bases fit TRBD1. The CDR3 extends over 16 amino acids. Per the germline V gene, CDR1 is SGHRS and CDR2 is YFSETQ. The J segment lost 3 bases and the V segment lost 2 bases, leaving 6 bases of the junction unmatched. The CDR3 spells CASSFATGDDTGELFF. The CDR3 nucleotides are TGCGCCAGCAGCTTCGCGACAGGGGACGACACCGGGGAGCTGTTTTTT. Full variable domain (rest looked up from reference TRBV5-1 and TRBJ2-2): KAGVTQTPRYLIKTRGQQVTLSCSPISGHRSVSWYQQTPGQGLQFLFEYFSETQRNKGNFPGRFSGRQFSNSRSEMNVSTLELGDSALYLCASSFATGDDTGELFFGEGSRLTVL.

The chain is built from TRBV4-1 and TRBJ1-2; no reliable D call. The CDR3 extends over 14 amino acids. V lost 1 base and J lost 2, with 8 bases in between. CDR1 is MGHRA and CDR2 is YSYEKL in the germline V gene. CDR3 in DNA: TGCGCCAGCAGCCAAGTCGTCAGAAACTATGGCTACACCTTC. This encodes CASSQVVRNYGYTF.

As for this clone: Other DNA sequences from this sample encode an identical CDR3 as well. V usage is TRBV5-1 and J usage is TRBJ2-1; D unclear. V was cut by 2 bases and J by 0 bases, with 9 bases left in between. CDR3 length equals 15 residues. Germline-derived CDR1 and CDR2 are SGHRS and YFSETQ. The CDR3 sequence: CASSLLESSYNEQFF. For the CDR3, the DNA is TGCGCCAGCAGCTTATTAGAGAGCTCCTACAATGAGCAGTTCTTC.

The chain joins TRBV7-9 to TRBJ2-7; the match to TRBD2 covers 7 bases. The CDR3 totals 14 residues. Germline V gene lookup returns CDR1 SEHNR and CDR2 FQNEAQ (reference sequence). Losses at the gene ends were 6 bases for V and 1 base for J; bases not matched to a gene: 6. CDR3 amino acids: CASSLSGESYEQYF. The CDR3 bases are TGTGCCAGCAGTTTAAGCGGGGAGTCCTACGAGCAGTACTTC. Full variable domain (missing parts from reference TRBV7-9 and TRBJ2-7): DTGVSQNPRHKITKRGQNVTFRCDPISEHNRLYWYRQTLGQGPEFLTYFQNEAQLEKSRLLSDRFSAERPKGSFSTLEIQRTEQGDSAMYLCASSLSGESYEQYFGPGTRLTVT.

The J gene is TRBJ1-6, the V gene TRBV25-1, with D unresolved. Per germline, CDR1 MGHDK and CDR2 SYGVNS. This CDR3 spans 15 amino acids. V shed 3 bases and J shed 7 bases, with 13 bases lying between them. DNA of the CDR3: TGTGCCAGCAGTGAGACTACGGAGACGAATTCACCCCTCCACTTT. This encodes CASSETTETNSPLHF.

The V call is TRBV10-2, the J call TRBJ1-5, with 8 bases fitting TRBD1. Losses at the gene ends were 6 bases for V and 7 bases for J; bases not matched to a gene: 5. CDR3 length equals 13 residues. From germline, CDR1 is WSHSY and CDR2 SAAADI. The CDR3 nucleotides read TGCGCCAGCAGGGACAGGGAGGGACAGCCCCAGCATTTT. It yields the protein CASRDREGQPQHF.

This chain joins TRBV29-1 and TRBJ2-7, with TRBD1 matching 7 bases. This CDR3 comprises 14 residues. The V segment lost 0 bases and the J segment 5 bases; nucleotides outside the gene matches: 7. CDR1 is SQVTM, CDR2 ANQGSEA, per germline. The CDR3 sequence: CSVEDVRQGNEQYF. In DNA form, the CDR3 reads TGCAGCGTTGAAGATGTGAGACAGGGAAACGAGCAGTACTTC.

This chain joins TRBV6-1 and TRBJ2-7, with D perhaps TRBD1 (6 bases). Trimming took off 2 bases at V and 9 bases at J, with 29 bases between the two ends. The CDR3 spans 18 residues. The V gene's germline CDR1 is MNHNS and CDR2 SASEGT. CDR3 amino acids: CASSENPRMQGSLRGQYV. The CDR3 nucleotides read TGTGCCAGCAGTGAAAACCCCAGGATGCAGGGGTCCCTACGAGGGCAGTACGTC.

As DNA, the CDR3 is TGTGCCAGCAGCTTAGTTAGTCTCCCAGCGGGGGGGCGGAGAGAGACCCAGTACTTC. Residues: CASSLVSLPAGGRRETQYF. The chain links TRBV7-2 to TRBJ2-5; 10 bases fit TRBD2. Per germline, CDR1 SGHTA and CDR2 FQGNSA. V was pared by 1 base and J by 4 bases, with 15 bases of the junction left unmatched. This CDR3 spans 19 amino acids.

This clone was counted a single time. The V gene is TRBV7-2, the J gene TRBJ1-2; the D is unclear. Germline loops: CDR1 SGHTA, CDR2 FQGNSA. This CDR3 has 14 amino acids. The germline V and J ends were trimmed by 2 bases and 2 bases, with 9 bases remaining between them. DNA for the CDR3: TGTGCCAGCAGCTTATCTCTCCAGAACTATGGCTACACCTTC. Translation: CASSLSLQNYGYTF.

The chain uses TRBV29-1 and TRBJ2-5, with 9 bases lining up with TRBD1. Germline CDR1 SQVTM, CDR2 ANQGSEA. CDR3 length equals 13 residues. V shed 6 bases and J 3 bases; nucleotides not matched to a gene: 5. CDR3 in DNA: TGCAGCGTCGACGGGACAGGGAAAGAGACCCAGTACTTC. This translates into CSVDGTGKETQYF.

The chain recombines TRBV2 with TRBJ1-5; D is perhaps TRBD1 (6 bases). The CDR3 sequence is 15 residues long. CDR1 and CDR2 from the germline V gene are SNHLY and FYNNEI. Trimming left V 6 bases short and J 1 base short, with 13 bases between. As DNA, the CDR3 is TGTGCCAGCAGAAGGGACACGGCGAGCAATCAGCCCCAGCATTTT. It is translated as CASRRDTASNQPQHF.

The V call is TRBV9, the J call TRBJ2-2; 7 nucleotides match TRBD2. V trimming: 0 bases; J trimming: 4 bases; junction bases outside the gene matches: 3. Germline lookup yields CDR1 SGDLS and CDR2 YYNGEE. The CDR3 loop spans 15 amino acids. CDR3 sequence reads: CASSVDSGGTGELFF. For the CDR3, the DNA is TGTGCCAGCAGCGTAGATTCGGGGGGCACCGGGGAGCTGTTTTTT.

This clone was found once. V is TRBV19 and J is TRBJ1-1; 10 bases align to TRBD1. Germline CDR1 is LNHDA and CDR2 is SQIVND (reference sequence). This CDR3 is 13 amino acids long. The CDR3 here is CASDRGLNTEAFF. CDR3 sequence (DNA): TGTGCATCGGACAGGGGGTTGAACACTGAAGCTTTCTTT.

This rearrangement joins TRBV2 to TRBJ1-3; the D gene is possibly TRBD1 (6 bases). The V end lost 10 bases, the J end lost 0 bases, and 25 bases lay between the germline ends. The CDR3 contains 18 residues. CDR1 and CDR2 from the germline V gene are SNHLY and FYNNEI. For the CDR3, the DNA is TGTGCCAACCTTCCGGGTCCCGGGGACACTCGCTCTGGAAACACCATATATTTT. It specifies CANLPGPGDTRSGNTIYF.